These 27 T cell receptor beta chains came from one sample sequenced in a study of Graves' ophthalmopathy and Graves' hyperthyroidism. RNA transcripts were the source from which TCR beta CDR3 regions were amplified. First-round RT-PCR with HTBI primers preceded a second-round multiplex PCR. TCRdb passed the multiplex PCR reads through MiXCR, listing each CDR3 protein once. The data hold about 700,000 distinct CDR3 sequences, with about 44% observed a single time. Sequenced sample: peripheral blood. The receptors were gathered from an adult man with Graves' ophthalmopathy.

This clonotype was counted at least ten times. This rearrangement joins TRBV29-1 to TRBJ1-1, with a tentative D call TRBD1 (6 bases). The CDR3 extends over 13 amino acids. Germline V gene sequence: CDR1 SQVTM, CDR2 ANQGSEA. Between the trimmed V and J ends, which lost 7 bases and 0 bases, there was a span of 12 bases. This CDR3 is CSATGRMNTEAFF. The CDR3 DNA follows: TGCAGCGCGACAGGAAGGATGAACACTGAAGCTTTCTTT. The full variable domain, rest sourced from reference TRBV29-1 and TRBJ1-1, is SAVISQKPSRDICQRGTSLTIQCQVDSQVTMMFWYRQQPGQSLTLIATANQGSEATYESGFVIDKFPISRPNLTFSTLTVSNMSPEDSSIYLCSATGRMNTEAFFGQGTRLTVV.

The CDR3 reads CASRPPGREGYGYTF. The CDR3 coding sequence is TGTGCCAGCAGACCTCCCGGCAGGGAGGGATATGGCTACACCTTC. The gene calls are TRBV10-3 and TRBJ1-2; weak D call: TRBD1 (5 bases). CDR1 ENHRY and CDR2 SYGVKD come from the germline V gene. This CDR3 has 15 residues. Trimming pared 10 bases from V and 5 bases from J, leaving 23 bases between.

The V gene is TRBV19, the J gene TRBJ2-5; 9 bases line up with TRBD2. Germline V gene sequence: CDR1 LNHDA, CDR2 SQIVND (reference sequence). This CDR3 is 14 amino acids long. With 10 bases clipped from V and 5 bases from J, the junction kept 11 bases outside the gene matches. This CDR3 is CATEPGLAMETQYF. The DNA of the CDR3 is TGTGCCACCGAACCGGGACTAGCAATGGAGACCCAGTACTTC.

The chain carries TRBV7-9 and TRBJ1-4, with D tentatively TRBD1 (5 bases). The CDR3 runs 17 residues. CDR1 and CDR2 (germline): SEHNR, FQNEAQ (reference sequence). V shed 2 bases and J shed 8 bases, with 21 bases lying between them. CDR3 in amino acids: CASSLIAGTWVEEKLFF. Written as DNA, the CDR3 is TGTGCCAGCAGCTTAATAGCCGGGACTTGGGTTGAAGAAAAACTGTTTTTT.

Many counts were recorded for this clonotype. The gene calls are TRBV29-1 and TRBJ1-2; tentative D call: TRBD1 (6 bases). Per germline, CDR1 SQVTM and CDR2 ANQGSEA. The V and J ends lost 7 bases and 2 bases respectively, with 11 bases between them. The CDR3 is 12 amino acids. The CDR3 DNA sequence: TGCAGCGCGCCTACAGGGAACTATGGCTACACCTTC. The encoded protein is CSAPTGNYGYTF. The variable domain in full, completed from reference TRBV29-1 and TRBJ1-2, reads SAVISQKPSRDICQRGTSLTIQCQVDSQVTMMFWYRQQPGQSLTLIATANQGSEATYESGFVIDKFPISRPNLTFSTLTVSNMSPEDSSIYLCSAPTGNYGYTFGSGTRLTVV.

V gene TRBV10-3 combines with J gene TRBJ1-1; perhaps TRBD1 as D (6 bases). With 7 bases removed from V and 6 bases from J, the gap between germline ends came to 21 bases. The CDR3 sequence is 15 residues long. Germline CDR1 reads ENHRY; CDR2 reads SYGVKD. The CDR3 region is CAITEEGVGGAEAFF. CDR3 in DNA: TGTGCCATCACCGAAGAGGGGGTTGGAGGGGCTGAAGCTTTCTTT.

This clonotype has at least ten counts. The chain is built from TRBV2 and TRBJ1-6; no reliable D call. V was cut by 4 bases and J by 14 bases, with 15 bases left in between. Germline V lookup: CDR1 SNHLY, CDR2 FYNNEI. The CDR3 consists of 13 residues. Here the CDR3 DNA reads TGTGCCAGCAGTGCCCAGGCCCGATGGACCCTCCACTTT. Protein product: CASSAQARWTLHF. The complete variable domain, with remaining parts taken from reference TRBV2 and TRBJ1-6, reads EPEVTQTPSHQVTQMGQEVILRCVPISNHLYFYWYRQILGQKVEFLVSFYNNEISEKSEIFDDQFSVERPDGSNFTLKIRSTKLEDSAMYFCASSAQARWTLHFGNGTRLTVT.

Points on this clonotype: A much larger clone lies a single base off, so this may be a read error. CDR3 DNA: TGTGCCAGCAGCTTGAACTTTTCTAGCACAGATACGCAGTATTTT. Encoded protein: CASSLNFSSTDTQYF. The chain recombines TRBV7-2 with TRBJ2-3, with D unclear. The CDR3 loop spans 15 amino acids. Per the germline V gene, CDR1 is SGHTA and CDR2 is FQGNSA. V lost 3 bases to trimming and J lost 0 bases, with 10 bases between them.

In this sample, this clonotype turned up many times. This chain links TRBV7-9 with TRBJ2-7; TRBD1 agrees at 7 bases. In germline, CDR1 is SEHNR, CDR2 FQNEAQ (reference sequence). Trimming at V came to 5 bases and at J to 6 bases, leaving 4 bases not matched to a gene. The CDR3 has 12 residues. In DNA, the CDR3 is TGTGCCAGCAGCCTTACAGGGGTCGAGCAGTACTTC. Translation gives CASSLTGVEQYF. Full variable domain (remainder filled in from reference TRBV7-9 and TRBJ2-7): DTGVSQNPRHKITKRGQNVTFRCDPISEHNRLYWYRQTLGQGPEFLTYFQNEAQLEKSRLLSDRFSAERPKGSFSTLEIQRTEQGDSAMYLCASSLTGVEQYFGPGTRLTVT.

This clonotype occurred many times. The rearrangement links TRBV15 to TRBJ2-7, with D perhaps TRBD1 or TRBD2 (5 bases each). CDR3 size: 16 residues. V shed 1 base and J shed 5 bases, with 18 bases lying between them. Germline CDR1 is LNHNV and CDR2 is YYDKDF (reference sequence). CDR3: CATSRGGWGMSNEQYF. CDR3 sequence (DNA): TGTGCCACCAGCAGAGGGGGTTGGGGGATGTCCAACGAGCAGTACTTC.

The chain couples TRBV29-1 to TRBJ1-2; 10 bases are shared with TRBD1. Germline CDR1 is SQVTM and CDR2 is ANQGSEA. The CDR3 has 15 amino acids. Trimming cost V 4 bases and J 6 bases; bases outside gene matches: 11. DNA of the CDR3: TGCAGCGTTGGCGGACAGGGGGTGGCGAGTGATGGCTACACCTTC. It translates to CSVGGQGVASDGYTF.

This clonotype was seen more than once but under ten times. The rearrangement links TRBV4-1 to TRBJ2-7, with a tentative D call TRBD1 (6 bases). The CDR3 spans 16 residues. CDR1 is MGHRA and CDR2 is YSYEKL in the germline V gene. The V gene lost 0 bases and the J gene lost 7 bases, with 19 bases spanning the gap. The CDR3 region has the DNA TGCGCCAGCAGCCAAGAACCACAGGGTTCTCTGGAGGAGCAGTACTTC. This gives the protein CASSQEPQGSLEEQYF.

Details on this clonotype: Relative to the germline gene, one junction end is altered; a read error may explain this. CDR3 nucleotides: TGTGCCAGCAGTGAAGTTGTAACTAGGGTTGATCAGCCCCAGCATTTT. Encoded protein: CASSEVVTRVDQPQHF. The V gene is TRBV24-1, the J gene TRBJ1-5, with no clear D. Germline values: CDR1 KGHDR, CDR2 SFDVKD. The CDR3 has 16 residues.

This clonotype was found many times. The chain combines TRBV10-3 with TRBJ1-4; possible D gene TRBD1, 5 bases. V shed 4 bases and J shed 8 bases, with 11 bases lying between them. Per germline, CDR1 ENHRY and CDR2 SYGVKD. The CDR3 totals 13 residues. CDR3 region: CAISASGGEKLFF. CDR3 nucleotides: TGTGCCATCAGTGCCTCGGGGGGGGAAAAACTGTTTTTT.

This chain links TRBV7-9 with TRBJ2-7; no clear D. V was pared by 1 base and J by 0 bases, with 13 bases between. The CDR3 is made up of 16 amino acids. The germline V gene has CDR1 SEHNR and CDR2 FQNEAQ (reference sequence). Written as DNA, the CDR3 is TGTGCCAGCAGCTTAGTCTCGGACGGAAACTCCTACGAGCAGTACTTC. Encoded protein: CASSLVSDGNSYEQYF.

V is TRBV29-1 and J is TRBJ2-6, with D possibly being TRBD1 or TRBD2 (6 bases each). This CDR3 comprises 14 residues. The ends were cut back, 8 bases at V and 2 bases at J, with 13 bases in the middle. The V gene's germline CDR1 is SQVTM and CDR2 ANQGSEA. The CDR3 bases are TGCAGCCAGCTGGGGGGCGCTGGGGCCAACGTCCTGACTTTC. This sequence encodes CSQLGGAGANVLTF.

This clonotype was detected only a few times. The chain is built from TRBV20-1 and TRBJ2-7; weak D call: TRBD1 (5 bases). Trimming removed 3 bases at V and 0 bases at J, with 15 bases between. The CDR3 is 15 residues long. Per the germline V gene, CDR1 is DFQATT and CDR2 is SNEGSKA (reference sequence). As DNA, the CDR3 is TGCAGTGCTAGGGACCGACAGATCCTCTCCTACGAGCAGTACTTC. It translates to CSARDRQILSYEQYF.

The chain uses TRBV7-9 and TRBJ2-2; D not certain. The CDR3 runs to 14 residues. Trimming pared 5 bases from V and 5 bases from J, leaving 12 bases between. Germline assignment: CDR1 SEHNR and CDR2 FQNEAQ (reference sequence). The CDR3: CASSQGLVTGELFF. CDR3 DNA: TGTGCCAGCAGCCAAGGTTTGGTAACCGGGGAGCTGTTTTTT.

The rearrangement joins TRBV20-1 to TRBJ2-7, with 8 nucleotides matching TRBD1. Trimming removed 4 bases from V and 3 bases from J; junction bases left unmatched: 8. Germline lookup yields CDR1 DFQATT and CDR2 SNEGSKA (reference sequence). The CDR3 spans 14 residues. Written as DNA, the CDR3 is TGCAGTGCTAACGGACAGGGACCACACTACGAGCAGTACTTC. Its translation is CSANGQGPHYEQYF.

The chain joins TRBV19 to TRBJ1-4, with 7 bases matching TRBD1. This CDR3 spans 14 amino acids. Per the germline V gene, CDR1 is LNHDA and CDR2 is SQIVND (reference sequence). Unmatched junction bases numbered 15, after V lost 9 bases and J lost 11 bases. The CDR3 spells CASLWTGAKAKLFF. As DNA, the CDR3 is TGTGCCAGCCTATGGACAGGAGCAAAAGCCAAACTGTTTTTT.

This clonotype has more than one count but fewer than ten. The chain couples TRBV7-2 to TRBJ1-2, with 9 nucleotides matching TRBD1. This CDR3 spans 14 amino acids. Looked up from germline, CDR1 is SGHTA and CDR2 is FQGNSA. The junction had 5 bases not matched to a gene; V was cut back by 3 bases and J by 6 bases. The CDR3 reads CASSFDRGKDGYTF. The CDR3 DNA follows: TGTGCCAGCAGCTTCGACAGGGGGAAGGATGGCTACACCTTC.

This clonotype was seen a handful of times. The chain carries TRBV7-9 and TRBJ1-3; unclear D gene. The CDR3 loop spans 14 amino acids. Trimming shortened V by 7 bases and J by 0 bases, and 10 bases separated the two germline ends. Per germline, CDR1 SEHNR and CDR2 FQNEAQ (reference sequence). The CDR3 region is CASNPGSSGNTIYF. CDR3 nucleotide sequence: TGTGCCAGCAACCCGGGGTCCTCTGGAAACACCATATATTTT.

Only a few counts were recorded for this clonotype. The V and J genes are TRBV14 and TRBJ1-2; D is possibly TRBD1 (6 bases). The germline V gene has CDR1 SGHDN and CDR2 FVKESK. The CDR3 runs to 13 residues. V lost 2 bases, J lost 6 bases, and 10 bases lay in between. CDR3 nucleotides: TGTGCCAGCAGCCAAAGGGGGTACGATGGCTACACCTTC. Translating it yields CASSQRGYDGYTF.

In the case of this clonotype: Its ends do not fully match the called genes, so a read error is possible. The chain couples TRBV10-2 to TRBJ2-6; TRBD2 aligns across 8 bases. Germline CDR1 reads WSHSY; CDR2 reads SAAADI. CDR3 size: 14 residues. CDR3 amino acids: CASSPPGGASVLTF. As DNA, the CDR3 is TGTGCCAGCAGTCCCCCCGGGGGGGCCAGCGTCCTGACTTTC.

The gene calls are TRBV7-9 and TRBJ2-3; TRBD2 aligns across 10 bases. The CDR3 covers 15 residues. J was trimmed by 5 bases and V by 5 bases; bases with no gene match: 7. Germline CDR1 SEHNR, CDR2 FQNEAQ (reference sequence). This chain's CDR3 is CASSGLGTSEDTQYF. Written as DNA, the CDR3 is TGTGCCAGCAGCGGATTAGGGACTAGCGAAGATACGCAGTATTTT.

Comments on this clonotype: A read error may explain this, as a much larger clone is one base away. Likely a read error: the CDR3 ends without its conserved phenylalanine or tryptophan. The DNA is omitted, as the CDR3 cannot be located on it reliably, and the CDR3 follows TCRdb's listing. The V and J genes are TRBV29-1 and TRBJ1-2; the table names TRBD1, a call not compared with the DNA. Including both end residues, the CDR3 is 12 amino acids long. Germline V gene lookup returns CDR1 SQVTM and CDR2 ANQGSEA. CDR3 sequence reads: CSVDAGTGYLTL.

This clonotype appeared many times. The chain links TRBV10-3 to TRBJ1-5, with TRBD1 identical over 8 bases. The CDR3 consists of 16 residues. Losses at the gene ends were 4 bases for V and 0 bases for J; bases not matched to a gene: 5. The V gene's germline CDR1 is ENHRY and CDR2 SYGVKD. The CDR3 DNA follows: TGTGCCATCAGTGGACAGGGGATGAATAGCAATCAGCCCCAGCATTTT. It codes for CAISGQGMNSNQPQHF.